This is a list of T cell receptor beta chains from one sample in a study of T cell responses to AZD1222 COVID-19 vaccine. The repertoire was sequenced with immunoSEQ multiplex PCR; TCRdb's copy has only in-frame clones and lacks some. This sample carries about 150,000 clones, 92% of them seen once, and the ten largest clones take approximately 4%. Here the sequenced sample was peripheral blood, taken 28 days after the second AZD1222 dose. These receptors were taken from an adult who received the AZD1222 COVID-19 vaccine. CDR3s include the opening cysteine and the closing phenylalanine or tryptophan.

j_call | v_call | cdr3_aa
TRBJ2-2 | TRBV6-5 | CASSYSWTTTGELFF
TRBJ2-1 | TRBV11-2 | CASSQGPHNEQFF
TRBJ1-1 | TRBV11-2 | CASSSHTEAFF
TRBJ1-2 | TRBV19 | CASSIDTVNYGYTF
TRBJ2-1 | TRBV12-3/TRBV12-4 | CASSSQDNEQFF
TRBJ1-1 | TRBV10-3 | CAISVGDRTEAFF
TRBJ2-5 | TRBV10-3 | CAISDRGSGASQETQYF
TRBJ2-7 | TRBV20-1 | CSASRDRGYEQYF
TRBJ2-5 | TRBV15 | CATSRVTERTGTKETQYF
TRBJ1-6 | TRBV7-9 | CASSQTGVDSPLHF
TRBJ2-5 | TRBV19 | CASSMSRETQYF
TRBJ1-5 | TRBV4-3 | CASSQDGTVNQPQHF
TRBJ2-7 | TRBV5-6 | CASSLASGAYEQYF
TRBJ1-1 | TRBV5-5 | CASSFGDTEAFF
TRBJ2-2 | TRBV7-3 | CASSPGYSNTGELFF
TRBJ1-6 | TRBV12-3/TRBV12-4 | CASIKDQYSPLHF